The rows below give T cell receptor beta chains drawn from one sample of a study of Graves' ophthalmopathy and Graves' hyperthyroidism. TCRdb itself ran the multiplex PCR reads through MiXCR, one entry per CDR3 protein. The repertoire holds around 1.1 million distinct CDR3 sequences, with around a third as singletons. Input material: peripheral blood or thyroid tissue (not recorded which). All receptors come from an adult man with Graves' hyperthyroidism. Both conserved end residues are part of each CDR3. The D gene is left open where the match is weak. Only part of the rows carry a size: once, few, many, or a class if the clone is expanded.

TGTGCCAGCAGTGAATATTACCTCGAGAATTCACCCCTCCACTTT,CASSEYYLENSPLHF,15,NA,TRBV25-1,TRBJ1-6,NA
TGTGCCAGCAGCTCCCCCGGCGGGAACGACAAGAGCACAGATACGCAGTATTTT,CASSSPGGNDKSTDTQYF,18,NA,TRBV7-8,TRBJ2-3,NA
TGTGCCAGCAGTGAAGTAAGGGTAACAAGACAGGTCTTCTATAATTCACCCCTCCACTTT,CASSEVRVTRQVFYNSPLHF,20,NA,TRBV2,TRBJ1-6,NA
TGTGCCAGCAGGGACAGGCGAAGCTCCTACGAGCAGTACTTC,CASRDRRSSYEQYF,14,NA,TRBV6-5,TRBJ2-7,TRBD1
TGTGCCAGTAGTATTGGGGTAATCTTCAATCAGCCCCAGCATTTT,CASSIGVIFNQPQHF,15,few,TRBV19,TRBJ1-5,NA
TGTGCCACCAGCCGGGGGGCAACAGAGACCCAGTACTTC,CATSRGATETQYF,13,many,TRBV24-1,TRBJ2-5,NA
TGTGCCATCAGTGAGGTCCGCGGGAGTTTCGTCGGGGAGCAGTACTTC,CAISEVRGSFVGEQYF,16,NA,TRBV12-3/TRBV12-4,TRBJ2-7,TRBD2
TGTGCCACCAGTGATTACCGATCCAGCGGGAGTTCAGGGGAGACCCAGTACTTC,CATSDYRSSGSSGETQYF,18,many,TRBV24-1,TRBJ2-5,TRBD2
TGTGCCAGCAGCCAAGTAATGTGGTCGTCGGAAGCTTTCTTT,CASSQVMWSSEAFF,14,NA,TRBV14,TRBJ1-1,NA
TGTGCCACCAGTGATTTGGGGCGGGAGTCGACTCTGGACAATGAGCAGTTCTTC,CATSDLGRESTLDNEQFF,18,few,TRBV24-1,TRBJ2-1,TRBD2
TGCGCCAGCAGCCAGGTCGAGGGCAGGGAGGACACTGAAGCTTTCTTT,CASSQVEGREDTEAFF,16,few,TRBV4-1,TRBJ1-1,NA
TGCGCCACCCGAGAGTCGAACACCGGGGAGCTGTTTTTT,CATRESNTGELFF,13,few,TRBV5-1,TRBJ2-2,NA
TGTGCCAGCAGTTTATCCAGCGGGGGGAGTGGTGAAGAGACCCAGTACTTC,CASSLSSGGSGEETQYF,17,NA,TRBV24-1,TRBJ2-5,TRBD2
TGTGCCAGTAGTATTTCTGGGACAGGGCCCTACGAGCAGTACTTC,CASSISGTGPYEQYF,15,many,TRBV19,TRBJ2-7,TRBD1
TGCAGTGCTAGAGCGGCGGAGGGCTACGAGCAGTACTTC,CSARAAEGYEQYF,13,NA,TRBV20-1,TRBJ2-7,NA
TGTGCCAGCAGTTATCCTACAGGGTGGAACTATGGCTACACCTTC,CASSYPTGWNYGYTF,15,many,TRBV6-6,TRBJ1-2,NA
TGTGCCAGCGGGGGACAGGGGGCTTGGGGCTACACCTTC,CASGGQGAWGYTF,13,few,TRBV27,TRBJ1-2,TRBD1
TGTGCCAGCAGTCTTAAATGGACAGACTACTCCTACGAGCAGTACTTC,CASSLKWTDYSYEQYF,16,NA,TRBV25-1,TRBJ2-7,NA
TGTGCCATCAGTGAACGGACTCTTAATGGCTACACCTTC,CAISERTLNGYTF,13,many,TRBV10-3,TRBJ1-2,NA
TGTGCCAGCAGTCCCCAACCCGGGACAGGGGCGTTGAGCTACACCTTC,CASSPQPGTGALSYTF,16,NA,TRBV7-9,TRBJ1-2,TRBD1
TGTGCCAGCAGCTTGGGACAGGGAACGGGTCAGCCCCAGCATTTT,CASSLGQGTGQPQHF,15,many,TRBV7-9,TRBJ1-5,TRBD1
TGTGCCAGCAGTTACTGGGACGGGGTACAGGGCTACACCTTC,CASSYWDGVQGYTF,14,many,TRBV7-9,TRBJ1-2,NA
TGCGCCAGCAGTGCCCCGAGCGGGAGGGCCTACGAGCAGTACTTC,CASSAPSGRAYEQYF,15,NA,TRBV10-2,TRBJ2-7,TRBD2
TGTGCCAGCAGCCCTCGCGGGGACGCACCCCTCCACTTT,CASSPRGDAPLHF,13,many,TRBV6-2/TRBV6-3,TRBJ1-6,NA
TGCGCCAGCAGCCAGGACAGGCCTACTAACTATGGCTACACCTTC,CASSQDRPTNYGYTF,15,many,TRBV4-1,TRBJ1-2,TRBD1
TGTGCCAGCAGCCCGACCATAGGAAACACCATATATTTT,CASSPTIGNTIYF,13,many,TRBV4-2,TRBJ1-3,NA
TGCAGTGCTCTAAGGGGGGATGTCCCTTTGGGCGAGCAGTACTTC,CSALRGDVPLGEQYF,15,few,TRBV20-1,TRBJ2-7,NA
TGTGCCACCAGCAGCTTAGACCAGCGGGGGGGAGAGACCCAGTACTTC,CATSSLDQRGGETQYF,16,NA,TRBV15,TRBJ2-5,TRBD2
TGTGCCAGCGTTGGGATACGCGGGAGCGTATTCGAGCAGTACTTC,CASVGIRGSVFEQYF,15,NA,TRBV25-1,TRBJ2-7,TRBD2
TGTGCCACCAGCAGAGGGGCACCCGGGACAGGGTTAGACGAGCAGTACTTC,CATSRGAPGTGLDEQYF,17,many,TRBV15,TRBJ2-7,TRBD1
TGTGCCAGCCGAATAGGGGAATGGACCGGGGAGCTGTTTTTT,CASRIGEWTGELFF,14,NA,TRBV27,TRBJ2-2,NA
TGCAGCGTTGCGGGAAAAGGGGGGGGTGGGAGTAATCAGCCCCAGCATTTT,CSVAGKGGGGSNQPQHF,17,NA,TRBV29-1,TRBJ1-5,NA
TGTGCCAGCAGCCATGGCTTGGGACAGGCATCGAGGTCCTATAATTCACCCCTCCACTTT,CASSHGLGQASRSYNSPLHF,20,NA,TRBV11-2,TRBJ1-6,TRBD1
TGTGCCATCAGTGAGTCCACAGGATACACTGAAGCTTTCTTT,CAISESTGYTEAFF,14,many,TRBV10-3,TRBJ1-1,NA
TGTGCCACCAGCAGAGAACTAGCGGGAGTGAACACCGGGGAGCTGTTTTTT,CATSRELAGVNTGELFF,17,many,TRBV15,TRBJ2-2,TRBD2
TGCAGTGCTAGAAGTGGGTATGAGCAGTTCTTC,CSARSGYEQFF,11,NA,TRBV20-1,TRBJ2-1,NA